This section outlines one TCR beta chain sequence together with its context. cDNA came from around 0.54 to 1 ug RNA primed by random hexamers. TCRdb fed the immunoSEQ multiplex PCR reads into MiXCR, producing one record per CDR3 protein. This sample carries some 120,000 distinct CDR3 sequences, approximately 94% of them seen once, and the ten largest clones take approximately 0.12%. This sample is part of a study of CD8 T cells in Susac syndrome. The CDR3 covers 13 residues. V dropped 2 bases and J dropped 5 bases, with 9 bases sitting between them. The germline gives CDR1 SGHVS, CDR2 FNYEAQ. The rearrangement links TRBV7-6 to TRBJ2-5; maybe TRBD1 (5 bases). The sequence was obtained from a human donor with multiple sclerosis. The sequencing input was CD4+ T cells from PBMCs. CDR3 sequence (DNA): TGTGCCAGCAGCTTACAGGCAGGGGAGACCCAGTACTTC. Its protein product is CASSLQAGETQYF. The full variable domain, rest sourced from reference TRBV7-6 and TRBJ2-5, is GAGVSQSPRYKVTKRGQDVALRCDPISGHVSLYWYRQALGQGPEFLTYFNYEAQQDKSGLPNDRFSAERPEGSISTLTIQRTEQRDSAMYRCASSLQAGETQYFGPGTRLLVL.